This T cell receptor beta chain was captured by sequencing in a study of Graves' ophthalmopathy and Graves' hyperthyroidism. The germline V gene encodes CDR1 KGHSH and CDR2 LQKENI. The CDR3 covers 16 residues. Germline trimming cut 3 bases from V and 5 bases from J; bases unmatched to any gene: 7. This clonotype was detected ten times or more. RNA transcripts were the source from which TCR beta CDR3 regions were amplified. RT-PCR in the first round used HTBI primers; a second-round multiplex PCR followed. One entry per CDR3 protein results from TCRdb running MiXCR on the multiplex PCR reads. Here the sample spans about 420,000 distinct CDR3 sequences, over 20% being singletons.

Sequencing was performed on peripheral blood. This sequence originates from a young woman with stable Graves' hyperthyroidism. The genes are TRBV18 and TRBJ2-7; 13 bases map to TRBD2. CDR3 region: CASSPARTSGSNEQYF. The CDR3 DNA reads as TGTGCCAGCTCACCCGCCCGGACTAGCGGGAGCAACGAGCAGTACTTC.